The present TCR beta chain was sequenced within a study of Ad26.COV2.S vaccination and SARS-CoV-2 variants. Study-level background: Participants got Ad26.COV2.S intramuscularly, once or twice 56 days apart.

Study-wide points: Possible underestimation of total T cell responses by the TCR breadth and depth analyses was noted.

Comments on this clone: The antigen remains undetermined.

The treatment: roughly 19 received Ad26.COV2.S at low or high dose, single or two shots; about 5 received placebo; per-sample allocation not given. Day 63 following the first vaccine or placebo injection was when the samples were taken. Wuhan-strain spike was delivered by a replication-incompetent Ad26 vector. The V end lost 2 bases, the J end lost 2 bases, and 11 bases lay between the germline ends. The germline V gene has CDR1 SGHNT and CDR2 YENEEA. The CDR3 spans 15 residues. Profiled with immunoSEQ multiplex PCR; TCRdb holds only in-frame clones, not every one. The data contain roughly 680,000 clones, more than 70% of them singletons.

The chain joins TRBV11-3 to TRBJ2-3; perhaps TRBD1 as D (6 bases). Sequenced material: peripheral blood, taken in a trial of Ad26.COV2.S vaccine versus placebo. This sequence originates from a person aged 18 to 59 who received the Ad26.COV2.S COVID-19 vaccine or a placebo. This chain's CDR3 is CASSLSGHTTDTQYF. The CDR3 DNA is TGTGCCAGCAGCTTATCGGGACACACCACAGATACGCAGTATTTT.